This passage covers 17 T cell receptor beta chains from one sample sequenced in a study of shared clonotypes between healthy human individuals. Produced via immunoSEQ multiplex PCR; TCRdb's table is partial and in-frame only. The sample includes about half a million clones, almost 80% of them seen just once. What was sequenced was PBMCs. Receptor source: a woman aged 35 to 49 in good health. Some clones in this sample may be carry-over from other donors' samples.

V gene TRBV11-1 combines with J gene TRBJ1-1; D is unresolved. The CDR3 has 16 residues. Trimming took off 1 base at V and 3 bases at J, with 15 bases between the two ends. The germline V gene has CDR1 SGHAT and CDR2 FQDESV (reference sequence). CDR3: CASSLGAGGEDTEAFF. The CDR3 nucleotides are TGTGCCAGCAGCTTAGGTGCAGGAGGAGAGGACACTGAAGCTTTCTTT.

This chain connects TRBV6-6 to TRBJ1-1; the D is unclear. The CDR3 is 15 residues long. Germline V gives CDR1 MNHNY, CDR2 SVGAGI (reference sequence). Trimming took 2 bases from V and 6 from J, leaving 16 bases between them. This CDR3 is CASSYAGVGGAEAFF. The CDR3 nucleotides are TGTGCCAGCAGTTACGCAGGCGTGGGTGGCGCTGAAGCTTTCTTT.

This clone was recorded a few times. CDR3 DNA sequence: TGTGCCAGCAGCCCGCGGCTAGCGGGATTCACAGATACGCAGTATTTT. As protein: CASSPRLAGFTDTQYF. J is TRBJ2-3 and V is TRBV13, with TRBD2 identical over 9 bases. The CDR3 totals 16 residues. Germline lookup yields CDR1 PRHDT and CDR2 FYEKMQ (reference sequence). J was trimmed by 2 bases and V by 5 bases; bases with no gene match: 8.

The chain combines TRBV4-1 with TRBJ2-2; TRBD2 aligns across 12 bases. This CDR3 is built from 15 residues. Germline V gives CDR1 MGHRA, CDR2 YSYEKL. The ends lost 5 bases at V and 9 bases at J; junction bases unmatched: 7. The CDR3 bases are TGCGCCAGCAGCGACAGACTAGCGGGAGTTAGGGAGCTGTTTTTT. Its protein product is CASSDRLAGVRELFF.

Concerning this clone itself: A read error is likely here: a far larger clone is one base away. The chain is built from TRBV11-2 and TRBJ1-2; 7 nucleotides match TRBD1. The germline CDR1 and CDR2 sequences are SGHAT and FQNNGV. The CDR3 contains 13 residues. CDR3 sequence: CASSPTGNYGCTF. Here the CDR3 DNA reads TGTGCCAGCAGCCCGACAGGGAACTATGGCTGCACCTTC.

The chain uses TRBV6-5 and TRBJ1-2; 7 nucleotides align to TRBD1. Germline CDR1 reads MNHEY; CDR2 reads SVGAGI. Losses at the gene ends were 4 bases for V and 5 bases for J; bases not matched to a gene: 7. The CDR3 sequence is 14 residues long. In nucleotides, the CDR3 is TGTGCCAGCAGTTCTCCGGGACAGACATATGGCTACACCTTC. This codes for CASSSPGQTYGYTF.

The chain couples TRBV19 to TRBJ2-7, with D perhaps TRBD2 (6 bases). The CDR3 is made up of 14 amino acids. CDR1 LNHDA and CDR2 SQIVND come from the germline V gene (reference sequence). Trimming pared 3 bases from V and 6 bases from J, leaving 15 bases between. The CDR3 bases are TGTGCCAGTAGTATTCCCGGGGAGGTCAGCGAGCAGTACTTC. It codes for CASSIPGEVSEQYF.

This clone was seen a handful of times. The chain is built from TRBV7-6 and TRBJ2-7; 7 bases are shared with TRBD2. CDR3 length equals 15 residues. The germline CDR1 and CDR2 sequences are SGHVS and FNYEAQ. V shed 1 base and J 3 bases; nucleotides not matched to a gene: 6. CDR3 sequence (DNA): TGTGCCAGCAGCTTAGACGGGACTACGAACTACGAGCAGTACTTC. Encoded protein: CASSLDGTTNYEQYF.

This chain links TRBV10-3 with TRBJ2-6, with a weak D call TRBD2 (6 bases). V was clipped by 4 bases and J by 3 bases, with 13 bases between them. The CDR3 extends over 16 amino acids. Per germline, CDR1 ENHRY and CDR2 SYGVKD. The CDR3 sequence is CAISAGGDFGANVLTF. The CDR3 region has the DNA TGTGCCATCAGTGCCGGCGGGGACTTTGGGGCCAACGTCCTGACTTTC.

J is TRBJ1-1 and V is TRBV28, with 8 nucleotides matching TRBD1. Germline-derived CDR1 and CDR2 are MDHEN and SYDVKM. V dropped 5 bases and J dropped 0; count of bases not matched to a gene: 17. The CDR3 totals 19 residues. The CDR3 loop is CASSLTAGTGQFMNTEAFF. The CDR3 nucleotides read TGTGCCAGCAGTCTAACCGCCGGGACAGGCCAGTTTATGAACACTGAAGCTTTCTTT.

The rearrangement links TRBV7-2 to TRBJ2-3; D uncertain. Germline V gene sequence: CDR1 SGHTA, CDR2 FQGNSA. This CDR3 comprises 16 residues. Trimming took 2 bases from V and 0 from J, leaving 12 bases between them. DNA for the CDR3: TGTGCCAGCAGCTTATGGGCGGATTCGAGCACAGATACGCAGTATTTT. It codes for CASSLWADSSTDTQYF.

The chain recombines TRBV7-2 with TRBJ2-7; 7 bases are shared with TRBD2. Germline loops: CDR1 SGHTA, CDR2 FQGNSA. V lost 0 bases to trimming and J lost 3 bases; unmatched junction nucleotides: 5. This CDR3 is built from 15 residues. In nucleotides, the CDR3 is TGTGCCAGCAGCTTAGCAGCGTCTAGCGGCTACGAGCAGTACTTC. Protein product: CASSLAASSGYEQYF.

The J gene is TRBJ2-7, the V gene TRBV15, with D perhaps TRBD2 (6 bases). Looked up from germline, CDR1 is LNHNV and CDR2 is YYDKDF (reference sequence). V shed 4 bases and J shed 11 bases, with 18 bases lying between them. The CDR3 runs to 13 residues. In nucleotides, the CDR3 is TGTGCCACCAGCATCCCGCGGCCTAGCGTTAAGTACTTC. Translation gives CATSIPRPSVKYF.

This clone was seen only a few times. The chain is built from TRBV10-3 and TRBJ1-1, with a tentative D call TRBD1 (5 bases). From germline, CDR1 is ENHRY and CDR2 SYGVKD. The CDR3 is made up of 14 amino acids. The V gene lost 2 bases and the J gene lost 6 bases, with 13 bases spanning the gap. In DNA form, the CDR3 reads TGTGCCATCAGTGAGCGGGGGGGGAGCGCTGAAGCTTTCTTT. It is translated as CAISERGGSAEAFF.

This clone was seen a single time. The rearrangement links TRBV21-1 to TRBJ2-7; the table assigns TRBD1, which was not confirmed against the DNA. TRBV21-1 is designated a pseudogene. The CDR3 consists of 15 residues. CDR3 sequence reads: CASRPTGGAPDEQYF. Here the CDR3 DNA reads TGTGCCAGCAGACCAACAGGGGGCGCCCCTGACGAGCAGTACTTC.

The CDR3 here is CASTGQGDSQPQHF. The CDR3 region has the DNA TGTGCCAGTACAGGACAGGGGGATTCTCAGCCCCAGCATTTT. The chain combines TRBV19 with TRBJ1-5, with TRBD1 matching 10 bases. This CDR3 spans 14 amino acids. CDR1 and CDR2 from the germline V gene are LNHDA and SQIVND (reference sequence). V shed 7 bases and J 6 bases; nucleotides not matched to a gene: 6.

This clone appeared once. The chain carries TRBV28 and TRBJ1-3, with 11 bases identical to TRBD1. The germline CDR1 and CDR2 sequences are MDHEN and SYDVKM. The V segment lost 0 bases and the J segment 3 bases; nucleotides outside the gene matches: 1. The CDR3 extends over 16 amino acids. As DNA, the CDR3 is TGTGCCAGCAGTTTATGGGGACAGGGGGGTGGAAACACCATATATTTT. Its protein is CASSLWGQGGGNTIYF.